Below are 17 T cell receptor beta chains sequenced from a single sample in a study of T cells in Graves' hyperthyroidism and ophthalmopathy. The source material, RNA transcripts, was used to amplify TCR beta CDR3 regions. RT-PCR in the first round (using the HTBI primer set) targeted the TCR CDR3. Each CDR3 protein is one row after TCRdb ran MiXCR on the multiplex PCR reads. This table holds about half a million distinct CDR3 sequences, around 21% found once. The sequenced material came from blood. The receptors were sampled from a man aged 18 to 29 with Graves' hyperthyroidism.

This clonotype was seen more than once but under ten times. This chain joins TRBV2 and TRBJ2-7; D is unclear. Germline loops: CDR1 SNHLY, CDR2 FYNNEI. The V gene lost 8 bases and the J gene lost 9 bases, with 11 bases spanning the gap. This CDR3 is built from 10 residues. The CDR3 DNA reads TGTGCCAGCGCCTATGGGCCGCAGTACTTC. It yields the protein CASAYGPQYF. The entire variable domain, with the rest obtained from reference TRBV2 and TRBJ2-7, is as follows: EPEVTQTPSHQVTQMGQEVILRCVPISNHLYFYWYRQILGQKVEFLVSFYNNEISEKSEIFDDQFSVERPDGSNFTLKIRSTKLEDSAMYFCASAYGPQYFGPGTRLTVT.

This clonotype was seen repeatedly, ten times or more. The V gene is TRBV12-3 or TRBV12-4, the J gene TRBJ2-7, with D possibly TRBD2 on 5 matching bases. The CDR3 sequence is 12 residues long. Trimming stripped 6 bases from V and 4 bases from J, with 10 bases between. In DNA form, the CDR3 reads TGTGCCAGCAGCATACCGGGGTACGAGCAGTACTTC. It translates to CASSIPGYEQYF.

The rearrangement links TRBV9 to TRBJ2-7; D is perhaps TRBD1 or TRBD2 (5 bases each). Trimming took 3 bases from V and 0 from J, leaving 16 bases between them. Germline CDR1 is SGDLS and CDR2 is YYNGEE. The CDR3 extends over 16 amino acids. The CDR3, as DNA: TGTGCCAGCAGCGCCACCACGGGACCTAGCTCCTACGAGCAGTACTTC. Protein: CASSATTGPSSYEQYF.

Many counts were recorded for this clonotype. The V and J genes are TRBV5-4 and TRBJ2-7; D may match TRBD1 or TRBD2 (6 bases each). CDR1 and CDR2 from the germline V gene are SGHNT and YYREEE (reference sequence). This CDR3 comprises 16 residues. V was clipped by 0 bases and J by 0 bases, with 13 bases between them. The CDR3 coding sequence is TGTGCCAGCAGCTTGGGGGGGGCAGGGAACTCCTACGAGCAGTACTTC. Amino acid sequence: CASSLGGAGNSYEQYF.

The chain combines TRBV19 with TRBJ1-5; D might be TRBD1 (6 bases). V lost 3 bases to trimming and J lost 2 bases, with 20 bases between them. From germline, CDR1 is LNHDA and CDR2 SQIVND (reference sequence). The CDR3 contains 18 residues. The chain's CDR3 is CASSIQPRSTGRNQPQHF. In DNA, the CDR3 is TGTGCCAGTAGTATTCAGCCCAGATCGACAGGACGCAATCAGCCCCAGCATTTT.

The chain has TRBV7-2 and TRBJ1-1; D is unclear. This CDR3 contains 12 residues. Germline CDR1 is SGHTA and CDR2 is FQGNSA. Trimming took 5 bases from V and 9 from J, leaving 13 bases between them. The CDR3 here is CASSLILSKAFF. The CDR3 nucleotides read TGTGCCAGCAGCCTAATTTTATCCAAAGCTTTCTTT.

Of note for this clonotype: One end of the junction does not line up with germline, which may come from a read error. The chain links TRBV6-1 to TRBJ1-3; D uncertain. Germline CDR1 MNHNS, CDR2 SASEGT. This CDR3 is built from 14 residues. The CDR3 sequence: CASSDGSAGDTIYF. Here the CDR3 DNA reads TGTGCCAGCAGTGACGGGTCCGCTGGAGACACCATATATTTT.

The table lists this clonotype with a few counts. The chain links TRBV9 to TRBJ1-5; no definite D call. CDR1 SGDLS and CDR2 YYNGEE come from the germline V gene. CDR3 size: 13 residues. V was cut by 3 bases and J by 2 bases, with 6 bases left in between. The CDR3 DNA sequence: TGTGCCAGCAGCGGAAGCGGCAATCAGCCCCAGCATTTT. This sequence encodes CASSGSGNQPQHF.

The genes are TRBV6-1 and TRBJ1-1; no definite D call. V lost 5 bases and J 4 bases, leaving 11 bases between the germline ends. The CDR3 has 13 residues. Germline V lookup: CDR1 MNHNS, CDR2 SASEGT. The DNA of the CDR3 is TGTGCCAGCAGTCGCCGGGAGGTCACTGAAGCTTTCTTT. Translated, it gives CASSRREVTEAFF.

This clonotype showed up many times. The chain has TRBV6-1 and TRBJ2-7; no reliable D call. CDR1 MNHNS and CDR2 SASEGT come from the germline V gene. Trimming took 6 bases from V and 4 from J, leaving 16 bases between them. The CDR3 spans 14 residues. CDR3 region: CASSPGRRGYEQYF. As DNA, the CDR3 is TGTGCCAGCAGCCCCGGACGGCGTGGGTACGAGCAGTACTTC.

The chain recombines TRBV14 with TRBJ2-3, with TRBD2 as a possible D gene (6 bases). Trimming removed 1 base from V and 2 bases from J, with 10 bases in between. This CDR3 has 15 amino acids. Germline V gene data show CDR1 as SGHDN and CDR2 as FVKESK. The CDR3 nucleotides are TGTGCCAGCAGCCAAGTTGCGGGGTACACAGATACGCAGTATTTT. It yields the protein CASSQVAGYTDTQYF.

The sample holds many counts of this clonotype. V and J are TRBV6-2 or TRBV6-3 and TRBJ1-1; weak D call: TRBD1 (6 bases). There are 15 residues in the CDR3. Trimming left V 0 bases short and J 5 bases short, with 13 bases between. Germline V gene data show CDR1 as MNHEY and CDR2 as SVGEGT. The CDR3 DNA follows: TGTGCCAGCAGTTACTCGTCCACCCAGGGGACTGAAGCTTTCTTT. As protein: CASSYSSTQGTEAFF.

This clonotype has a count of ten or more. The J gene is TRBJ1-5, the V gene TRBV12-5; D is possibly TRBD1 (5 bases). The length of the CDR3 is 18 residues. V was shortened by 4 bases and J by 3 bases, with 22 bases between the two germline ends. Germline V lookup: CDR1 LGHNT, CDR2 FRNRAP. This chain's CDR3 is CASGSSQDRPSLNQPQHF. The CDR3 DNA reads as TGTGCTAGTGGTTCATCCCAAGACAGACCTTCTCTCAATCAGCCCCAGCATTTT.

This clonotype has ten or more counts. The genes are TRBV28 and TRBJ2-7; perhaps TRBD2 as D (7 bases). The ends were cut back, 4 bases at V and 4 bases at J, with 20 bases in the middle. Germline lookup yields CDR1 MDHEN and CDR2 SYDVKM. The CDR3 is made up of 16 amino acids. The CDR3 loop reads CASSSTRGAGAYEQYF. CDR3 nucleotides: TGTGCCAGCAGTTCTACGCGCGGGGCGGGGGCTTACGAGCAGTACTTC.

The rearrangement joins TRBV18 to TRBJ1-2, with D possibly being TRBD1 (6 bases). The CDR3 is 12 amino acids. Trimming pared 3 bases from V and 9 bases from J, leaving 11 bases between. Germline V gene sequence: CDR1 KGHSH, CDR2 LQKENI. As DNA, the CDR3 is TGTGCCAGCTCACCGGACAGACGGAGCTACACCTTC. It codes for CASSPDRRSYTF.

The rearrangement uses TRBV7-9 and TRBJ1-6, with D perhaps matching TRBD1 (6 bases). From germline, CDR1 is SEHNR and CDR2 FQNEAQ (reference sequence). V was shortened by 4 bases and J by 7 bases, with 14 bases between the two germline ends. The CDR3 extends over 15 amino acids. The CDR3 nucleotides are TGTGCCAGCAGCTGGCAGGGGCGAGGCAATTCACCCCTCCACTTT. This translates into CASSWQGRGNSPLHF.

This clonotype has ten or more counts. J is TRBJ1-5 and V is TRBV30; D remains ambiguous. V was clipped by 2 bases and J by 2 bases, with 16 bases between them. Germline CDR1 is GTSNPN and CDR2 is SVGIG (reference sequence). The CDR3 extends over 16 amino acids. The CDR3 bases are TGTGCCTGGAGTCCGCCCGGGAGTTGGGGCAATCAGCCCCAGCATTTT. This encodes CAWSPPGSWGNQPQHF.